The rows below give T cell receptor beta chains drawn from one sample of a study of control samples from healthy donors and cancer patients. Data came from immunoSEQ multiplex PCR; TCRdb stores just in-frame clones and leaves some out. The repertoire holds 120,000 or so clones, roughly 94% seen once, with 3.6% in the top ten. Material: blood. These receptors all stem from a man aged 30 to 39 in good health. Each CDR3 is given with its conserved first and last residue. Each record gives: J gene, V gene, D gene, clone size, CDR3 DNA, CDR3 protein. The D gene is left open where the match is weak. Some rows mark clone size as missing; the rest say once, few, many or name a class of expanded clone.

J gene: TRBJ1-2
V gene: TRBV19
D gene: .
clone size: .
CDR3 DNA: TGTGCCAGTAGTGCCCTCGGTTCCGGGGGCTATGGCTACACCTTC
CDR3 protein: CASSALGSGGYGYTF

J gene: TRBJ1-2
V gene: TRBV4-3
D gene: .
clone size: .
CDR3 DNA: TGCGCCAGCAGCCAAGAGAGGACAGAATTCTATGGCTACACCTTC
CDR3 protein: CASSQERTEFYGYTF

J gene: TRBJ2-7
V gene: TRBV6-5
D gene: .
clone size: .
CDR3 DNA: TGTGCCAGCAGCTCACTTTCGGACGGTTCCTACGAGCAGTACTTC
CDR3 protein: CASSSLSDGSYEQYF

J gene: TRBJ2-1
V gene: TRBV3-1/TRBV3-2
D gene: TRBD2
clone size: .
CDR3 DNA: TGTGCCAGCAGCCTGACTAGCGGGGACGATGAGCAGTTCTTC
CDR3 protein: CASSLTSGDDEQFF

J gene: TRBJ1-4
V gene: TRBV10-3
D gene: TRBD1
clone size: .
CDR3 DNA: TGTGCCATCAGTGGACAGGGTTCAACTAATGAAAAACTGTTTTTT
CDR3 protein: CAISGQGSTNEKLFF

J gene: TRBJ2-5
V gene: TRBV6-2/TRBV6-3
D gene: TRBD2
clone size: .
CDR3 DNA: TGTGCCAGCAGTGTCGGGGGGGAACAAGAGACCCAGTACTTC
CDR3 protein: CASSVGGEQETQYF

J gene: TRBJ1-3
V gene: TRBV29-1
D gene: .
clone size: .
CDR3 DNA: TGCAGCGTCCGGACGGATGGAAACACCATATATTTT
CDR3 protein: CSVRTDGNTIYF

J gene: TRBJ2-1
V gene: TRBV5-1
D gene: TRBD2
clone size: .
CDR3 DNA: TGCGCCAGCAGCCCCCGGGGGGGGGATCAACGGGTATCCTACAATGAGCAGTTCTTC
CDR3 protein: CASSPRGGDQRVSYNEQFF

J gene: TRBJ1-3
V gene: TRBV5-5
D gene: .
clone size: .
CDR3 DNA: TGTGCCAGCTCCTTTCAAGGTGGCCCAGGGCCCGCTCGCGCTGGAAACACCATATATTTT
CDR3 protein: CASSFQGGPGPARAGNTIYF

J gene: TRBJ1-2
V gene: TRBV5-5
D gene: .
clone size: .
CDR3 DNA: TGTGCCAGCAGCCCCCCCGGGAGAGGGGTGGATGGCTACACCTTC
CDR3 protein: CASSPPGRGVDGYTF

J gene: TRBJ2-3
V gene: TRBV6-2/TRBV6-3
D gene: .
clone size: .
CDR3 DNA: TGTGCCAGCAGTGGCCTAATGAGGGGCACAGATACGCAGTATTTT
CDR3 protein: CASSGLMRGTDTQYF

J gene: TRBJ1-4
V gene: TRBV20-1
D gene: .
clone size: .
CDR3 DNA: TGCAGTGCTAGCGAGGGGCAAAAACTGTTTTTT
CDR3 protein: CSASEGQKLFF

J gene: TRBJ1-2
V gene: TRBV21-1
D gene: .
clone size: once
CDR3 DNA: TGTGCCAGCAGAGAGGTCCCAGATATCTATGGCTACACCTTC
CDR3 protein: CASREVPDIYGYTF

J gene: TRBJ1-6
V gene: TRBV18
D gene: TRBD1
clone size: .
CDR3 DNA: TGTGCCAGCTCCCTGGACAGGGTTAATTCACCCCTCCACTTT
CDR3 protein: CASSLDRVNSPLHF

J gene: TRBJ1-6
V gene: TRBV7-9
D gene: .
clone size: .
CDR3 DNA: TGTGCCAGCAGCTTAGCTAAGTGGGAGGCTTCACCCCTCCACTTT
CDR3 protein: CASSLAKWEASPLHF

J gene: TRBJ2-2
V gene: TRBV6-2/TRBV6-3
D gene: .
clone size: .
CDR3 DNA: TGTGCCAGCAGTTACCCGGCAGGCGCGAACACCGGGGAGCTGTTTTTT
CDR3 protein: CASSYPAGANTGELFF

J gene: TRBJ1-1
V gene: TRBV23-1
D gene: .
clone size: .
CDR3 DNA: TGCGCCAGCAGTCGACCCGGATTTCTACAGGGTGCAGACACTGAAGCTTTCTTT
CDR3 protein: CASSRPGFLQGADTEAFF

J gene: TRBJ2-2
V gene: TRBV18
D gene: .
clone size: .
CDR3 DNA: TGTGCCAGCTCCCTCGGGCCCCTCGGCGGGGAGCTGTTTTTT
CDR3 protein: CASSLGPLGGELFF

J gene: TRBJ2-4
V gene: TRBV10-2
D gene: TRBD2
clone size: .
CDR3 DNA: TGCGCCACCCTGGGGGGGTTGCGGGTCGGCATTCAGTACTTC
CDR3 protein: CATLGGLRVGIQYF

J gene: TRBJ1-1
V gene: TRBV7-9
D gene: TRBD1
clone size: .
CDR3 DNA: TGTGCCAGCAGCCGAACGACCGGGACAGTCAGCCATGCTTTCTTT
CDR3 protein: CASSRTTGTVSHAFF

J gene: TRBJ2-5
V gene: TRBV19
D gene: .
clone size: .
CDR3 DNA: TGTGCCAGTAGGGCCCCAGGGTTAGGGGAGACCCAGTACTTC
CDR3 protein: CASRAPGLGETQYF

J gene: TRBJ2-7
V gene: TRBV6-5
D gene: .
clone size: .
CDR3 DNA: TGTGCCAGCAGCGACCCCACCTCAGATCAGTACTTC
CDR3 protein: CASSDPTSDQYF

J gene: TRBJ1-5
V gene: TRBV2
D gene: TRBD1
clone size: few
CDR3 DNA: TGTGCCAGCAGCCGACAGGGTGCTAATCAGCCCCAGCATTTT
CDR3 protein: CASSRQGANQPQHF

J gene: TRBJ1-5
V gene: TRBV2
D gene: .
clone size: .
CDR3 DNA: TGTGCCAGCAGCCTAAACCCAGGCCTTAGCAATCAGCCCCAGCATTTT
CDR3 protein: CASSLNPGLSNQPQHF

J gene: TRBJ1-1
V gene: TRBV27
D gene: .
clone size: .
CDR3 DNA: TGTGCCAGCAGTTTAGTGGTAGGGATGAACACTGAAGCTTTCTTT
CDR3 protein: CASSLVVGMNTEAFF

J gene: TRBJ2-7
V gene: TRBV28
D gene: TRBD1
clone size: .
CDR3 DNA: TGTGCCAGCAGTTTATATGGGACAGGGGGCTACGAGCAGTACTTC
CDR3 protein: CASSLYGTGGYEQYF

J gene: TRBJ2-7
V gene: TRBV7-2
D gene: TRBD2
clone size: once
CDR3 DNA: TGTGCCAGCAGAGCGGGACTAGCGGTCGAGCAGTACTTC
CDR3 protein: CASRAGLAVEQYF

J gene: TRBJ1-5
V gene: TRBV7-9
D gene: .
clone size: .
CDR3 DNA: TGTGCCAGCAGCAGGGGACTAGAAGATCAGCCCCAGCATTTT
CDR3 protein: CASSRGLEDQPQHF

J gene: TRBJ2-3
V gene: TRBV6-5
D gene: TRBD1
clone size: .
CDR3 DNA: TGTGCCAGCAGTTACGGGACAGGGGGAGATACGCAGTATTTT
CDR3 protein: CASSYGTGGDTQYF

J gene: TRBJ1-3
V gene: TRBV4-1
D gene: .
clone size: .
CDR3 DNA: TGCGCCAGCAGCCAGACAGTCCGGTCTGGAAACACCATATATTTT
CDR3 protein: CASSQTVRSGNTIYF

J gene: TRBJ1-2
V gene: TRBV18
D gene: .
clone size: .
CDR3 DNA: TGTGCCAGCTCAGACAAGGCAAGCTATGGCTACACCTTC
CDR3 protein: CASSDKASYGYTF

J gene: TRBJ1-6
V gene: TRBV2
D gene: .
clone size: .
CDR3 DNA: TGTGCCAGCAGTGAGGCGAAGGGTTTTACTCCCCTCCACTTT
CDR3 protein: CASSEAKGFTPLHF

J gene: TRBJ1-1
V gene: TRBV29-1
D gene: .
clone size: .
CDR3 DNA: TGCAGCGTTGAACTGTCTAAGGGATTAGAAGCTTTCTTT
CDR3 protein: CSVELSKGLEAFF

J gene: TRBJ2-7
V gene: TRBV11-2
D gene: TRBD1
clone size: .
CDR3 DNA: TGTGCCAGCAGCCCTGCCGTGGGACAGGGGGCCTACGAGCAGTACTTC
CDR3 protein: CASSPAVGQGAYEQYF

J gene: TRBJ1-5
V gene: TRBV4-1
D gene: .
clone size: .
CDR3 DNA: TGCGCCAGCAGCCCATCGGGAGGTGGGGCGGGTGGCAATCAGCCCCAGCATTTT
CDR3 protein: CASSPSGGGAGGNQPQHF

J gene: TRBJ2-5
V gene: TRBV12-5
D gene: .
clone size: .
CDR3 DNA: TGTGCTAGTGCCGGCAGGGATCCACAAGAGACCCAGTACTTC
CDR3 protein: CASAGRDPQETQYF

J gene: TRBJ2-3
V gene: TRBV18
D gene: .
clone size: .
CDR3 DNA: TGTGCCAGCTCACCCGGGCGGGGATGGGGAGATACGCAGTATTTT
CDR3 protein: CASSPGRGWGDTQYF

J gene: TRBJ1-4
V gene: TRBV7-9
D gene: TRBD1
clone size: .
CDR3 DNA: TGTGCCAGCAGCCCCAGGGGGGCAACTAATGAAAAACTGTTTTTT
CDR3 protein: CASSPRGATNEKLFF

J gene: TRBJ1-4
V gene: TRBV7-8
D gene: TRBD1
clone size: once
CDR3 DNA: TGTGCCAGCCAGGCGGGACAGAAAAATGAAAAACTGTTTTTT
CDR3 protein: CASQAGQKNEKLFF

J gene: TRBJ1-3
V gene: TRBV7-6
D gene: .
clone size: .
CDR3 DNA: TGTGCCAGCCGAGAGAAGGCTGGAAACACCATATATTTT
CDR3 protein: CASREKAGNTIYF

J gene: TRBJ1-4
V gene: TRBV7-2
D gene: .
clone size: .
CDR3 DNA: TGTGCCAGCAGCTTAGAAGCCGGGGAAAAACTGTTTTTT
CDR3 protein: CASSLEAGEKLFF

J gene: TRBJ1-2
V gene: TRBV14
D gene: TRBD1
clone size: .
CDR3 DNA: TGTGCCAGCAGCCCTCAGCAGGGGGGCTATGGCTACACCTTC
CDR3 protein: CASSPQQGGYGYTF

J gene: TRBJ1-2
V gene: TRBV7-2
D gene: .
clone size: .
CDR3 DNA: TGTGCCAGCAGCTTAGCGCTAGGGGGCTATGGCTACACCTTC
CDR3 protein: CASSLALGGYGYTF

J gene: TRBJ1-6
V gene: TRBV10-2
D gene: TRBD1
clone size: .
CDR3 DNA: TGCGCCAGCAGTGAAGCAGGGGGCGGTAATTCACCCCTCCACTTT
CDR3 protein: CASSEAGGGNSPLHF

J gene: TRBJ2-6
V gene: TRBV7-2
D gene: .
clone size: .
CDR3 DNA: TGTGCCAGCAGCTTAGCCTCCCCTGGGGCCAACGTCCTGACTTTC
CDR3 protein: CASSLASPGANVLTF

J gene: TRBJ1-1
V gene: TRBV19
D gene: .
clone size: .
CDR3 DNA: TGTGCCAGTAGTGCCTCTGGGGGGCCAGGCACTGAAGCTTTCTTT
CDR3 protein: CASSASGGPGTEAFF

J gene: TRBJ1-2
V gene: TRBV19
D gene: TRBD1
clone size: .
CDR3 DNA: TGTGCCAGTACCTTAAGTCCCCGACAGGGGCCCGGCTACACCTTC
CDR3 protein: CASTLSPRQGPGYTF

J gene: TRBJ2-3
V gene: TRBV24-1
D gene: .
clone size: .
CDR3 DNA: TGTGCCACCAGTGAGACCCCTGTAACGGGGGGCACAGATACGCAGTATTTT
CDR3 protein: CATSETPVTGGTDTQYF

J gene: TRBJ1-2
V gene: TRBV7-9
D gene: .
clone size: few
CDR3 DNA: TGTGCCAGCAGCCCGCGTACAGGGTTTGACTATGGCTACACCTTC
CDR3 protein: CASSPRTGFDYGYTF

J gene: TRBJ1-5
V gene: TRBV29-1
D gene: TRBD1
clone size: .
CDR3 DNA: TGCAGCGTAAGGACAGGAGGCAATCAGCCCCAGCATTTT
CDR3 protein: CSVRTGGNQPQHF

J gene: TRBJ1-1
V gene: TRBV9
D gene: .
clone size: .
CDR3 DNA: TGTGCCAGCAGCGTAGGGGTAAGGGACACTGAAGCTTTCTTT
CDR3 protein: CASSVGVRDTEAFF

J gene: TRBJ2-7
V gene: TRBV7-2
D gene: .
clone size: .
CDR3 DNA: TGTGCCAGCAGCTTGAGGGGGGCCAGGGGCTACGAGCAGTACTTC
CDR3 protein: CASSLRGARGYEQYF

J gene: TRBJ2-7
V gene: TRBV2
D gene: .
clone size: .
CDR3 DNA: TGTGCCAGCAGTGTTCCTAGAGGGGCTGGCTCCTACGAGCAGTACTTC
CDR3 protein: CASSVPRGAGSYEQYF

J gene: TRBJ2-3
V gene: TRBV10-3
D gene: TRBD2
clone size: .
CDR3 DNA: TGTGCCATCAGTACCGGGACTAGCGGGGGTGGCACAGATACGCAGTATTTT
CDR3 protein: CAISTGTSGGGTDTQYF